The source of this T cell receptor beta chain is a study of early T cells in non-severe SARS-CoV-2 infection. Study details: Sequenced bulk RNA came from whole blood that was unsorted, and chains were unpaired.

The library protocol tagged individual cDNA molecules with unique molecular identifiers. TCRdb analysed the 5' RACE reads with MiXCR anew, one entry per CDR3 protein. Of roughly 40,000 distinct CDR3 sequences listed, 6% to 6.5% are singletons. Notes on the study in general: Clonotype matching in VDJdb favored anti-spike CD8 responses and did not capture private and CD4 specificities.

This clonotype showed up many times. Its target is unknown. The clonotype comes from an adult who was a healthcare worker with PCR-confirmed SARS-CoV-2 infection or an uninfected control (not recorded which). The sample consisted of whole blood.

CDR3 protein: CSARVMTAWGGPSDTQYF. Written as DNA, the CDR3 is TGCAGTGCTAGAGTTATGACCGCCTGGGGGGGGCCATCAGATACGCAGTATTTT. The rearrangement links TRBV20-1 to TRBJ2-3; perhaps TRBD2 as D (7 bases). The CDR3 has 18 residues. Looked up from germline, CDR1 is DFQATT and CDR2 is SNEGSKA (reference sequence). V lost 1 base, J lost 4 bases, and 24 bases lay in between.